The clone carrying this TCR beta chain was counted at least ten times. The data were obtained in a study of T cells after yellow fever vaccination. MiXCR, run by TCRdb on the 5' RACE reads, gives a single entry per CDR3 protein. The data show hundreds of thousands of distinct CDR3 sequences, around 3.6% seen once. The germline gives CDR1 SEHNR, CDR2 FQNEAQ (reference sequence). The CDR3 contains 15 residues. V lost 5 bases to trimming and J lost 3 bases, with 17 bases between them. This chain joins TRBV7-9 and TRBJ2-7; D perhaps matches TRBD2 (5 bases). The input for sequencing was PBMCs, taken on the day of the yellow fever booster vaccination. This TCR derives from a young man who received the YFV17D yellow fever vaccine. This CDR3 reads CASSAVLGAFYEQYF. CDR3 DNA sequence: TGTGCCAGCAGCGCCGTCTTGGGAGCCTTCTACGAGCAGTACTTC.